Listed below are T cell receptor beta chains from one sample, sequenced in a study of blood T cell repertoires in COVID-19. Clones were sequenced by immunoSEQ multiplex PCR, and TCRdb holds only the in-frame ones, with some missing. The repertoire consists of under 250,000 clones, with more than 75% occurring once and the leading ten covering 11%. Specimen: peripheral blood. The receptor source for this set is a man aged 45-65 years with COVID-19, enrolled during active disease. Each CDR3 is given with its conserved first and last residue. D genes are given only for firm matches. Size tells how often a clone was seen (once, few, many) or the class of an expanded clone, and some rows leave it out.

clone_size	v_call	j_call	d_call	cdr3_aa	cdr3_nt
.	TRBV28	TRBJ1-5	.	CASSLMRSSGNQPQHF	TGTGCCAGCAGTTTGATGAGGTCGTCCGGAAATCAGCCCCAGCATTTT
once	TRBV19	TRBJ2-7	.	CASSGGYEQYF	TGTGCCAGTAGCGGAGGCTACGAGCAGTACTTC
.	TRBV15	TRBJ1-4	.	CATSRTGSNEKLFF	TGTGCCACCAGCAGAACAGGGAGCAATGAAAAACTGTTTTTT
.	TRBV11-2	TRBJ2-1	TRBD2	CASSSLAGGPVEQFF	TGTGCCAGCAGCTCACTAGCGGGAGGGCCGGTTGAGCAGTTCTTC
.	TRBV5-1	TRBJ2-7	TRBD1	CASSPGWDSGYEQYF	TGCGCCAGCAGCCCGGGATGGGACAGTGGCTACGAGCAGTACTTC
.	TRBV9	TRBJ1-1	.	CASSVGQYAEAFF	TGTGCCAGCAGCGTAGGACAGTACGCTGAAGCTTTCTTT
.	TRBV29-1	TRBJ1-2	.	CSVVRESANYGYTF	TGCAGCGTTGTTCGGGAATCAGCTAACTATGGCTACACCTTC
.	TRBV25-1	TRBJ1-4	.	CASSDPGVVNEKLFF	TGTGCCAGCAGTGACCCCGGGGTCGTCAATGAAAAACTGTTTTTT
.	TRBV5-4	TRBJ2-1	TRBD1	CASSRDRGNEQFF	TGTGCCAGCAGCCGGGACAGGGGCAATGAGCAGTTCTTC
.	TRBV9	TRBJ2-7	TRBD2	CASSAGLARISGEQYF	TGTGCCAGCAGCGCAGGACTAGCGCGGATTTCGGGGGAGCAGTACTTC
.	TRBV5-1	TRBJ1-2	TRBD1	CASSLGQGLGYTF	TGCGCCAGCAGCTTGGGACAGGGGCTCGGCTACACCTTC
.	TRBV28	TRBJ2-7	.	CASNPPRGEQYF	TGTGCCAGCAATCCCCCACGAGGCGAGCAGTACTTC
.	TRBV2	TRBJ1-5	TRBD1	CATQVTGGGGQPQHF	TGTGCCACCCAAGTGACAGGGGGGGGTGGACAGCCCCAGCATTTT
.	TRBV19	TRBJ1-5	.	CASAAGAHDQPQHF	TGTGCCAGCGCAGCAGGGGCGCATGATCAGCCCCAGCATTTT
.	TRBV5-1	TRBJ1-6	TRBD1	CASSSRGEISPLHF	TGCGCCAGCAGCTCCAGGGGGGAGATTTCACCCCTCCACTTT
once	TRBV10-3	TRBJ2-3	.	CAISLSDRRTDTQYF	TGTGCCATCAGTCTTTCCGACAGGCGCACAGATACGCAGTATTTT
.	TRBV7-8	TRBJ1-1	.	CASSDHRVSTEAFF	TGTGCCAGCAGCGATCACAGGGTGAGCACTGAAGCTTTCTTT
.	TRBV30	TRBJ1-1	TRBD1	CAWSLDREVTEAFF	TGTGCCTGGAGCCTTGACAGGGAGGTCACTGAAGCTTTCTTT
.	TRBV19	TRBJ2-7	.	CASSIDRRFEGSPANEQYF	TGTGCCAGTAGTATAGATCGGAGGTTTGAGGGTTCTCCCGCCAACGAGCAGTACTTC
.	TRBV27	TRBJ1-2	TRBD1	CASSLLGTGVYGYTF	TGTGCCAGCAGTTTATTGGGGACAGGGGTCTATGGCTACACCTTC
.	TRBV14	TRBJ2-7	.	CASSQWASEQYF	TGTGCCAGCAGCCAATGGGCCAGCGAGCAGTACTTC
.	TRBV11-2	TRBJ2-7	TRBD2	CASSLLAGQPYEQYF	TGTGCCAGCAGCCTTCTAGCGGGCCAACCCTACGAGCAGTACTTC
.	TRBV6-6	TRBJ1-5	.	CASSPRGGGTQPQHF	TGTGCCAGCAGCCCCCGTGGGGGGGGTACTCAGCCCCAGCATTTT
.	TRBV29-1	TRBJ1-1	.	CSGARPPLMNTEAFF	TGCAGCGGGGCAAGGCCACCGCTCATGAACACTGAAGCTTTCTTT
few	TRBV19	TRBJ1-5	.	CASSSDDRKYSNQPQHF	TGTGCCAGTAGTTCCGATGACAGGAAGTATAGCAATCAGCCCCAGCATTTT
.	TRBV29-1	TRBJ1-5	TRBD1	CSVSLGQGSFRDRNQPQHF	TGCAGCGTTAGTTTAGGACAGGGCTCCTTCCGAGACCGCAATCAGCCCCAGCATTTT
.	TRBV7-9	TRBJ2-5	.	CASRGEETQYF	TGTGCCAGCAGGGGAGAAGAGACCCAGTACTTC
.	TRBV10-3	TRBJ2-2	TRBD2	CAIKPGLAGTGELFF	TGTGCCATCAAACCCGGACTAGCGGGCACCGGGGAGCTGTTTTTT
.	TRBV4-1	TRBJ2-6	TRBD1	CASSQKPGQGISGANVLTF	TGCGCCAGCAGCCAGAAGCCGGGACAGGGGATATCTGGGGCCAACGTCCTGACTTTC
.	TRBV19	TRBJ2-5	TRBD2	CASSMWGGGQETQYF	TGTGCCAGTAGTATGTGGGGCGGGGGCCAAGAGACCCAGTACTTC
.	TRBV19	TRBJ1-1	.	CASSTPGRVTEAFF	TGTGCCAGTAGTACTCCGGGAAGAGTAACTGAAGCTTTCTTT
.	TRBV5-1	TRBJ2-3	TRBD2	CASSLGLAGTGVTTQYF	TGCGCCAGCAGCTTGGGGCTAGCGGGAACCGGTGTAACGACGCAGTATTTT
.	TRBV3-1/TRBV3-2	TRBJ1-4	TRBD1	CASSQKGQAREKLFF	TGTGCCAGCAGCCAAAAGGGACAGGCGAGGGAAAAACTGTTTTTT
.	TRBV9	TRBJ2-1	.	CASKGEFNQQFF	TGTGCCAGCAAGGGGGAATTTAATCAGCAGTTCTTC
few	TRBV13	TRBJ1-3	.	CASSLGRGSGNTIYF	TGTGCCAGCAGCTTAGGCAGGGGCTCTGGAAACACCATATATTTT
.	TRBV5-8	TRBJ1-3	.	CASSLDRGAYTIYF	TGTGCCAGCAGCTTGGATCGGGGGGCATACACCATATATTTT
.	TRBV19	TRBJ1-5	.	CASSVTEGHSNQPQHF	TGTGCCAGTAGTGTGACAGAAGGACATAGCAATCAGCCCCAGCATTTT
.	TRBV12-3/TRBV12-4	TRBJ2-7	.	CASSLGHTYEQYF	TGTGCCAGCAGTTTAGGACATACATACGAGCAGTACTTC
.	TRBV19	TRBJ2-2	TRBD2	CASSILAGMNTGELFF	TGTGCCAGTAGTATTTTAGCGGGAATGAACACCGGGGAGCTGTTTTTT
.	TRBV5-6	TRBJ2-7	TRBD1	CASSYGTDRRGYEQYF	TGTGCCAGCAGCTACGGGACAGACCGCCGGGGTTACGAGCAGTACTTC